These 22 T cell receptor beta chains were sequenced from one sample in a study of OX40 agonist ivuxolimab in advanced cancers. Measured with immunoSEQ multiplex PCR; TCRdb has only the in-frame clones, and not every one. The sample records around 47,000 clones, 80% being singletons. This specimen consisted of CD4+ or CD8+ T cells sorted from blood, obtained in a trial of the OX40 agonist ivuxolimab. These receptor sequences come from an adult with an advanced solid tumor such as melanoma, head and neck, liver or kidney cancer.

The chain combines TRBV4-3 with TRBJ2-5, with D hard to call. The end of the DNA aligns better with TRBJ2-7, so the J call may be wrong. The germline V gene has CDR1 LGHNA and CDR2 YSLEER. The CDR3 consists of 13 residues. The CDR3 DNA follows: TGCGCCAGCGGCGGACGGCAGAACTACGAGCAGTACTTC. The encoded protein is CASGGRQNYEQYF.

This chain joins TRBV9 and TRBJ2-1; 9 nucleotides match TRBD1. J was trimmed by 6 bases and V by 4 bases; bases with no gene match: 5. Per the germline V gene, CDR1 is SGDLS and CDR2 is YYNGEE. The CDR3 totals 14 residues. CDR3 nucleotide sequence: TGTGCCAGCAGCCCCGGGACAGGGAGCAATGAGCAGTTCTTC. This encodes CASSPGTGSNEQFF.

The chain recombines TRBV6-5 with TRBJ1-2; D may be TRBD1 (6 bases). V was pared by 5 bases and J by 8 bases, with 15 bases between. This CDR3 is 13 amino acids long. In germline, CDR1 is MNHEY, CDR2 SVGAGI. The CDR3 DNA follows: TGTGCCAGCAGTCCGCCACGGGGGCAAGGCTACACCTTC. The encoded protein is CASSPPRGQGYTF.

The chain is built from TRBV5-4 and TRBJ1-6; possible D gene TRBD1, 5 bases. The V and J ends lost 9 bases and 7 bases respectively, with 14 bases between them. Germline-derived CDR1 and CDR2 are SGHNT and YYREEE (reference sequence). The CDR3 spans 13 residues. Here the CDR3 reads CATSGDLNSPLHF. The DNA for the CDR3 is TGTGCCACTTCCGGGGACCTAAATTCACCCCTCCACTTT.

The chain carries TRBV4-1 and TRBJ2-3; D gene unclear. This CDR3 contains 16 residues. Germline-derived CDR1 and CDR2 are MGHRA and YSYEKL. Between the trimmed V and J ends, which lost 0 bases and 2 bases, there was a span of 12 bases. The CDR3 DNA reads as TGCGCCAGCAGCCAAGATCGGGCGGAACACACAGATACGCAGTATTTT. Translating gives CASSQDRAEHTDTQYF.

V gene TRBV18 combines with J gene TRBJ1-1, with D maybe TRBD1 (5 bases). This CDR3 region has 13 residues. V dropped 6 bases and J dropped 5 bases, with 13 bases sitting between them. CDR1 is KGHSH and CDR2 is LQKENI in the germline V gene. CDR3 nucleotide sequence: TGTGCCAGCTCTCTTGGGGGTGAGACTGAAGCTTTCTTT. Its translation is CASSLGGETEAFF.

The CDR3 is CASSIGGATGELFF. The DNA of the CDR3 is TGTGCCAGTAGTATTGGTGGGGCCACCGGGGAGCTGTTTTTT. The chain recombines TRBV19 with TRBJ2-2; the D gene is possibly TRBD1 (5 bases). With 3 bases removed from V and 4 bases from J, the gap between germline ends came to 9 bases. Germline V gene sequence: CDR1 LNHDA, CDR2 SQIVND (reference sequence). CDR3 length equals 14 residues. Supplemented by reference TRBV19 and TRBJ2-2, the full variable domain reads DGGITQSPKYLFRKEGQNVTLSCEQNLNHDAMYWYRQDPGQGLRLIYYSQIVNDFQKGDIAEGYSVSREKKESFPLTVTSAQKNPTAFYLCASSIGGATGELFFGEGSRLTVL.

The genes are TRBV18 and TRBJ1-1, with 7 positions matching TRBD1. The junction had 9 bases not matched to a gene; V was cut back by 3 bases and J by 2 bases. The CDR3 consists of 16 residues. Germline assignment: CDR1 KGHSH and CDR2 LQKENI. The CDR3 DNA sequence: TGTGCCAGCTCACCTCCAGGCAGAGGGGGCAACACTGAAGCTTTCTTT. Translation gives CASSPPGRGGNTEAFF.

The sample holds a few counts of this clone. V and J are TRBV27 and TRBJ1-6; 7 nucleotides line up with TRBD1. Germline V gene lookup returns CDR1 MNHEY and CDR2 SMNVEV (reference sequence). The CDR3 loop spans 15 amino acids. V was clipped by 5 bases and J by 7 bases; unmatched bases: 8. The CDR3 DNA is TGTGCCAGCAGTCTCGACAGGGTGGGCAATTCACCCCTCCACTTT. It yields the protein CASSLDRVGNSPLHF.

This clone was seen more than once but under ten times. The rearrangement joins TRBV5-1 to TRBJ2-5; tentative D call: TRBD2 (6 bases). With 6 bases removed from V and 4 bases from J, the gap between germline ends came to 16 bases. The CDR3 runs to 14 residues. Germline V CDR1 and CDR2: SGHRS, YFSETQ. The CDR3 DNA is TGCGCCAGCACAGTCAGCGGGCGAGGAGAGACCCAGTACTTC. Its translation is CASTVSGRGETQYF.

The V call is TRBV2, the J call TRBJ1-1; 7 bases match TRBD1. Germline lookup yields CDR1 SNHLY and CDR2 FYNNEI. This CDR3 spans 14 amino acids. J was trimmed by 4 bases and V by 7 bases; bases with no gene match: 9. Here the CDR3 reads CASTYSGTVTEAFF. Here the CDR3 DNA reads TGTGCCAGCACGTATTCTGGGACAGTCACTGAAGCTTTCTTT.

The chain links TRBV5-1 to TRBJ1-2; D call uncertain. The CDR3 is made up of 13 amino acids. Trimming removed 0 bases from V and 4 bases from J, with 7 bases in between. The germline CDR1 and CDR2 sequences are SGHRS and YFSETQ. DNA for the CDR3: TGCGCCAGCAGCTTGGACAGATTCTATGGCTACACCTTC. It yields the protein CASSLDRFYGYTF.

The chain couples TRBV27 to TRBJ2-5; the D gene is possibly TRBD2 (6 bases). Trimming removed 5 bases at V and 1 base at J, with 11 bases between. CDR3 length: 14 residues. Germline assignment: CDR1 MNHEY and CDR2 SMNVEV (reference sequence). CDR3 in amino acids: CASSLGGVQETQYF. Here the CDR3 DNA reads TGTGCCAGCAGTCTCGGGGGAGTCCAAGAGACCCAGTACTTC.

The chain joins TRBV7-9 to TRBJ1-1, with D maybe TRBD1 (5 bases). This CDR3 region has 16 residues. V lost 5 bases to trimming and J lost 0 bases, with 16 bases between them. The germline V gene has CDR1 SEHNR and CDR2 FQNEAQ (reference sequence). The CDR3 loop is CASSEYSDRLNTEAFF. CDR3 bases: TGTGCCAGCAGCGAATACTCCGACAGATTGAACACTGAAGCTTTCTTT.

The rearrangement links TRBV19 to TRBJ2-2, with 7 bases fitting TRBD1. CDR1 and CDR2 (germline): LNHDA, SQIVND (reference sequence). The CDR3 totals 15 residues. V was clipped by 3 bases and J by 1 base; unmatched bases: 2. The CDR3 region is CASSMGQRNTGELFF. Here the CDR3 DNA reads TGTGCCAGTAGTATGGGACAGCGGAACACCGGGGAGCTGTTTTTT.

The chain joins TRBV4-2 to TRBJ2-3, with a tentative D call TRBD1 (5 bases). CDR1 and CDR2 (germline): LGHNA, YNFKEQ. Trimming removed 3 bases from V and 3 bases from J, with 13 bases in between. CDR3 length equals 15 residues. CDR3 sequence reads: CASSHRDRLTDTQYF. CDR3 bases: TGTGCCAGCAGCCATCGCGACAGACTTACAGATACGCAGTATTTT.

V and J are TRBV2 and TRBJ1-2; 7 positions agree with TRBD1. The germline V gene encodes CDR1 SNHLY and CDR2 FYNNEI. V lost 1 base and J lost 8; bases outside the gene matches: 10. This CDR3 contains 15 residues. DNA of the CDR3: TGTGCCAGCAGTGAAGGTGCAGCTCCAGGGGGGGGCTACACCTTC. It yields the protein CASSEGAAPGGGYTF.

Comment on this clone: Other nucleotide sequences from this sample produce the same CDR3. The J gene is TRBJ2-5, the V gene TRBV5-1, with D unclear. With 2 bases removed from V and 5 bases from J, the gap between germline ends came to 7 bases. The CDR3 sequence is 12 residues long. Germline V gene sequence: CDR1 SGHRS, CDR2 YFSETQ. The CDR3 nucleotides read TGCGCCAGCAGCTTAGAGGTGGAGACCCAGTACTTC. Its protein product is CASSLEVETQYF.

The chain combines TRBV6-6 with TRBJ2-1, with 12 positions matching TRBD2. Germline loops: CDR1 MNHNY, CDR2 SVGAGI (reference sequence). Losses at the gene ends were 2 bases for V and 9 bases for J; bases not matched to a gene: 5. The CDR3 spans 15 residues. CDR3 amino acids: CASSYATSGSGEQFF. For the CDR3, the DNA is TGTGCCAGCAGTTACGCGACTAGCGGGAGCGGTGAGCAGTTCTTC.

The chain carries TRBV19 and TRBJ2-2, with D perhaps TRBD2 (6 bases). The CDR3 extends over 16 amino acids. Germline V lookup: CDR1 LNHDA, CDR2 SQIVND (reference sequence). Trimming stripped 3 bases from V and 4 bases from J, with 15 bases between. In DNA form, the CDR3 reads TGTGCCAGTAGTATTGGAGGGCCTCGTGGCACCGGGGAGCTGTTTTTT. Residues: CASSIGGPRGTGELFF.

The chain combines TRBV5-1 with TRBJ1-1; D may be TRBD1 (6 bases). V gave up 0 bases and J gave up 7 bases, with 16 bases separating them. The CDR3 length is 15 residues. CDR1 SGHRS and CDR2 YFSETQ come from the germline V gene. CDR3 residues: CASSLGGGSGSEAFF. In nucleotides, the CDR3 is TGCGCCAGCAGCTTGGGAGGGGGGTCGGGGAGTGAAGCTTTCTTT. Using reference TRBV5-1 and TRBJ1-1 for the parts outside the CDR3, the full variable domain is KAGVTQTPRYLIKTRGQQVTLSCSPISGHRSVSWYQQTPGQGLQFLFEYFSETQRNKGNFPGRFSGRQFSNSRSEMNVSTLELGDSALYLCASSLGGGSGSEAFFGQGTRLTVV.

V and J are TRBV5-1 and TRBJ1-2, with D possibly matching TRBD1 (5 bases). CDR1 and CDR2 from the germline V gene are SGHRS and YFSETQ. V was clipped by 4 bases and J by 0 bases, with 13 bases between them. This CDR3 is 15 amino acids long. The CDR3 region is CASSPTGVANYGYTF. The CDR3 DNA reads TGCGCCAGCAGCCCCACAGGAGTAGCTAACTATGGCTACACCTTC.